The 15 T cell receptor beta chains given below trace back to one sample, sequenced in a study of blood T cell repertoires in COVID-19. Measured with immunoSEQ multiplex PCR; TCRdb has only the in-frame clones, and not every one. The sample holds under 250,000 clones; about 83% are singletons and the top ten take roughly 9.4%. The sample taken for sequencing was peripheral blood. The source of these receptors is a man between 35 and 55 years old with active or convalescent COVID-19.

The chain joins TRBV6-6 to TRBJ2-7, with 9 nucleotides matching TRBD1. J lost 3 bases, V lost 5 bases, and 5 bases had no gene match. This CDR3 region has 14 residues. CDR1 is MNHNY and CDR2 is SVGAGI in the germline V gene (reference sequence). DNA of the CDR3: TGTGCCAGCAGTCACCCGGACAGGGGCTACGAGCAGTACTTC. Translation gives CASSHPDRGYEQYF.

The gene calls are TRBV5-1 and TRBJ2-2; D is possibly TRBD1 (6 bases). Between the trimmed V and J ends, which lost 5 bases and 3 bases, there was a span of 20 bases. The germline CDR1 and CDR2 sequences are SGHRS and YFSETQ. The CDR3 extends over 17 amino acids. The CDR3 is CASRRGTTVPYTGELFF. In DNA form, the CDR3 reads TGCGCCAGCAGAAGGGGGACAACAGTCCCCTACACCGGGGAGCTGTTTTTT.

The chain carries TRBV10-1 and TRBJ1-5; D possibly corresponds to TRBD1 (6 bases). Germline CDR1 WNHNN, CDR2 SYGVQD (reference sequence). The length of the CDR3 is 14 residues. The V end was cut by 8 bases, the J end by 5 bases, with 16 bases between. The chain's CDR3 is CASRGQPGHQPQHF. CDR3 nucleotide sequence: TGCGCCAGCCGTGGACAGCCAGGGCATCAGCCCCAGCATTTT.

The chain couples TRBV3-1 (or the pseudogene TRBV3-2) to TRBJ1-6; tentatively, D is TRBD1 (5 bases). Trimming took 4 bases from V and 0 from J, leaving 10 bases between them. The CDR3 has 16 amino acids. Germline V gene sequence: CDR1 LGHDT, CDR2 YNNKEL (reference sequence). For the CDR3, the DNA is TGTGCCAGCAGCCCGACAGAAAGCTCCTATAATTCACCCCTCCACTTT. It yields the protein CASSPTESSYNSPLHF.

The rearrangement uses TRBV10-3 and TRBJ1-2, with 7 nucleotides matching TRBD1. Trimming took 3 bases from V and 5 from J; bases not matched to a gene: 3. This CDR3 is built from 13 residues. The germline gives CDR1 ENHRY, CDR2 SYGVKD. CDR3 region: CAISDGQEYGYTF. DNA for the CDR3: TGTGCCATCAGTGACGGACAGGAATATGGCTACACCTTC.

The chain has TRBV7-3 and TRBJ1-2, with D unclear. V was clipped by 8 bases and J by 4 bases, with 20 bases between them. CDR3 length: 15 amino acids. Germline CDR1 and CDR2: SGHTA and FQGTGA. The CDR3 nucleotides read TGTGCCAGCGTGGGAGGGTCAGGATGGGCCTATGGCTACACCTTC. Translation gives CASVGGSGWAYGYTF.

The V and J genes are TRBV18 and TRBJ1-3; no firm D call. Deletions cut 2 bases from V and 1 base from J, with 9 bases between. This CDR3 has 15 residues. CDR1 KGHSH and CDR2 LQKENI come from the germline V gene. CDR3 loop: CASSPSSVSGNTIYF. The CDR3, as DNA: TGTGCCAGCTCACCATCATCAGTTTCTGGAAACACCATATATTTT.

The chain links TRBV6-6 to TRBJ1-6; D may be TRBD1 (5 bases). Trimming pared 4 bases from V and 0 bases from J, leaving 10 bases between. Looked up from germline, CDR1 is MNHNY and CDR2 is SVGAGI (reference sequence). The CDR3 loop spans 16 amino acids. CDR3 in amino acids: CASSWEGSSYNSPLHF. CDR3 nucleotide sequence: TGTGCCAGCAGTTGGGAGGGGAGCTCCTATAATTCACCCCTCCACTTT.

This clone was picked up one time. This chain joins TRBV12-5 and TRBJ2-2; 8 bases fit TRBD1. There are 16 residues in the CDR3. V trimming: 4 bases; J trimming: 0 bases; junction bases outside the gene matches: 4. Per the germline V gene, CDR1 is LGHNT and CDR2 is FRNRAP. CDR3 region: CASGSGQGSNTGELFF. In DNA form, the CDR3 reads TGTGCTAGTGGTTCCGGACAGGGTTCGAACACCGGGGAGCTGTTTTTT.

J is TRBJ1-2 and V is TRBV6-5; D is unclear. The CDR3 extends over 15 amino acids. The germline CDR1 and CDR2 sequences are MNHEY and SVGAGI. V gave up 0 bases and J gave up 8 bases, with 16 bases separating them. CDR3 sequence: CASSYSRGTPRGYTF. The DNA for the CDR3 is TGTGCCAGCAGTTACTCTCGCGGAACACCCCGAGGCTACACCTTC.

This clone was picked up one time. The chain employs TRBV7-9 and TRBJ2-1; 13 nucleotides align to TRBD2. Germline V gives CDR1 SEHNR, CDR2 FQNEAQ (reference sequence). This CDR3 contains 18 residues. The V gene end was trimmed by 5 bases and the J gene end by 0 bases; junction bases not matched to a gene: 7. CDR3: CASSGGTSGTHSYNEQFF. The CDR3 DNA sequence: TGTGCCAGCAGCGGCGGGACTAGCGGGACTCACTCCTACAATGAGCAGTTCTTC.

This clone was picked up one time. This chain connects TRBV4-3 to TRBJ2-3; 7 bases agree with TRBD1. The CDR3 loop spans 15 amino acids. Looked up from germline, CDR1 is LGHNA and CDR2 is YSLEER. V dropped 3 bases and J dropped 5; count of bases not matched to a gene: 8. The CDR3 DNA is TGCGCCAGCAGCCAGTCGGGACAGTCGTTAGATACGCAGTATTTT. Its translation is CASSQSGQSLDTQYF.

This sequence joins TRBV29-1 and TRBJ1-3, with D hard to call. Germline CDR1 reads SQVTM; CDR2 reads ANQGSEA. The germline V and J ends were trimmed by 4 bases and 0 bases, with 7 bases remaining between them. This CDR3 has 13 amino acids. The CDR3 DNA sequence: TGCAGCGTTGGACTGTCCTCTGGAAACACCATATATTTT. It encodes CSVGLSSGNTIYF.

The chain carries TRBV28 and TRBJ2-3; 11 bases are shared with TRBD2. CDR1 MDHEN and CDR2 SYDVKM come from the germline V gene. The CDR3 has 18 residues. With 1 base clipped from V and 0 bases from J, the junction kept 6 bases outside the gene matches. This chain's CDR3 is CASSLYSGRVSSTDTQYF. The CDR3 DNA follows: TGTGCCAGCAGTTTATATAGCGGGAGGGTTTCGAGCACAGATACGCAGTATTTT.

The rearrangement links TRBV9 to TRBJ2-1; 9 bases agree with TRBD2. The CDR3 is 20 amino acids. Germline V gene data show CDR1 as SGDLS and CDR2 as YYNGEE. V shed 3 bases, J shed 7 bases, and the junction held 23 bases outside the gene matches. In DNA form, the CDR3 reads TGTGCCAGCAGCGCCCCGAGGGCAATAGCGGGGGCCCCCATAGGGAATGAGCAGTTCTTC. It encodes CASSAPRAIAGAPIGNEQFF.